The T cell receptor beta chain under discussion was sequenced for a study of blood T cell repertoires in COVID-19. TCRdb's copy holds only in-frame clones and misses some; the assay was immunoSEQ multiplex PCR. The profile shows over 95,000 clones, about four fifths of them singletons. Germline V gives CDR1 LGHDT, CDR2 YNNKEL (reference sequence). V gave up 0 bases and J gave up 4 bases; unmatched junction bases: 9. This CDR3 is built from 18 residues. The sample consisted of peripheral blood. The chain uses TRBV3-1 (or the pseudogene TRBV3-2) and TRBJ1-2; 12 bases map to TRBD1. This clonotype was obtained from a human donor in a cohort sampled during active COVID-19. The CDR3 sequence: CASSQDGDRGPLSYGYTF. CDR3 nucleotide sequence: TGTGCCAGCAGCCAAGATGGGGACAGGGGGCCTCTCAGCTATGGCTACACCTTC.